These 30 T cell receptor beta chains were sequenced from one sample in a study of STAT3 mutations in large granular lymphocyte leukemia (dated by TCRdb to between 2018 and 2021). The study at large found these results: All T-LGLL patients had at least one immunodominant TCRbeta clonotype, and roughly half had multiple immunodominant subclonotypes.

These receptors' targets are unknown. Library method: the immunoSEQ multiplex PCR assay. The immuneACCESS repertoire file appears here via TCRdb, limited to in-frame rearrangements. These files lack a portion of the clones; in checked studies, under half of the deficit traces to unresolved V genes, and the cause of the others is not known. This sample holds about 9,200 clones; roughly 54% were observed only once. Just under 9% of the sample comes from the top ten. Sequenced material: peripheral blood mononuclear cells. These receptors all stem from a boy between 10 and 17 years old with T-cell large granular lymphocyte leukemia. Some clones in this sample may be carry-over from other donors' samples. The age is the age at diagnosis.

This clone was detected only once. V usage is TRBV6-1 and J usage is TRBJ2-1; 10 bases align to TRBD2. CDR3 length: 15 amino acids. Germline CDR1 is MNHNS and CDR2 is SASEGT. V was clipped by 8 bases and J by 3 bases; unmatched bases: 7. CDR3 loop: CASASAGGHYNEQFF. The CDR3 coding sequence is TGTGCCAGCGCGTCAGCGGGAGGGCACTACAATGAGCAGTTCTTC.

The V and J genes are TRBV5-1 and TRBJ1-1, with 9 positions matching TRBD1. CDR1 is SGHRS, CDR2 YFSETQ, per germline. This CDR3 comprises 15 residues. After removal of 4 bases from V and 0 bases from J, the junction contained 4 bases not matched to a gene. The CDR3 reads CASSGGDRVNTEAFF. The CDR3 bases are TGCGCCAGCAGCGGGGGGGACAGGGTGAACACTGAAGCTTTCTTT.

The J gene is TRBJ1-1, the V gene TRBV4-1; D might be TRBD1 (5 bases). The V end was cut by 3 bases, the J end by 5 bases, with 10 bases between. This CDR3 is built from 13 residues. From germline, CDR1 is MGHRA and CDR2 YSYEKL. CDR3 in amino acids: CASSQKGRTEAFF. The DNA of the CDR3 is TGCGCCAGCAGCCAGAAGGGGAGGACTGAAGCTTTCTTT.

V is TRBV2 and J is TRBJ2-5, with TRBD2 matching over 8 bases. This CDR3 comprises 14 residues. The germline CDR1 and CDR2 sequences are SNHLY and FYNNEI. The V gene end was trimmed by 8 bases and the J gene end by 3 bases; junction bases not matched to a gene: 8. CDR3 nucleotides: TGTGCCAGCCGAAATACGGGACTAGAAGAGACCCAGTACTTC. Its translation is CASRNTGLEETQYF.

This chain joins TRBV6-4 and TRBJ2-5; 11 nucleotides line up with TRBD2. The CDR3 is made up of 14 amino acids. Looked up from germline, CDR1 is MRHNA and CDR2 is SNTAGT. V was clipped by 4 bases and J by 2 bases; unmatched bases: 0. CDR3 bases: TGTGCCAGCAGTGCTAGCGGGGGGCAAGAGACCCAGTACTTC. It is translated as CASSASGGQETQYF.

The J gene is TRBJ1-3, the V gene TRBV30; D possibly corresponds to TRBD1 (5 bases). Germline CDR1 and CDR2: GTSNPN and SVGIG (reference sequence). The V gene lost 2 bases and the J gene lost 4 bases, with 12 bases spanning the gap. The CDR3 is made up of 14 amino acids. CDR3 sequence reads: CAWSLRGEGNTIYF. For the CDR3, the DNA is TGTGCCTGGAGTCTCCGGGGGGAGGGAAACACCATATATTTT.

This chain uses TRBV5-6 with TRBJ2-3; 11 bases fit TRBD1. The J segment lost 3 bases and the V segment lost 2 bases, leaving 5 bases of the junction unmatched. The CDR3 loop spans 16 amino acids. The germline V gene has CDR1 SGHDT and CDR2 YYEEEE. CDR3 DNA sequence: TGTGCCAGCAGCTTCGGGACAGGGGGTCTGACAGATACGCAGTATTTT. Protein: CASSFGTGGLTDTQYF.

This clone was observed a few times. This sequence joins TRBV5-1 and TRBJ1-5; D is ambiguous. CDR1 and CDR2 (germline): SGHRS, YFSETQ. V was cut by 0 bases and J by 0 bases, with 7 bases left in between. The CDR3 consists of 15 residues. CDR3 amino acids: CASSLAPYSNQPQHF. The DNA for the CDR3 is TGCGCCAGCAGCTTGGCCCCGTATAGCAATCAGCCCCAGCATTTT.

The chain links TRBV7-9 to TRBJ2-7, with 8 bases fitting TRBD1. Germline V gives CDR1 SEHNR, CDR2 FQNEAQ (reference sequence). This CDR3 comprises 15 residues. V dropped 3 bases and J dropped 2; count of bases not matched to a gene: 6. The CDR3 is CASSLTGDPPYEQYF. The CDR3 nucleotides are TGTGCCAGCAGCTTGACAGGGGATCCCCCCTACGAGCAGTACTTC.

This sequence joins TRBV6-6 and TRBJ1-1; 8 bases agree with TRBD1. The CDR3 totals 16 residues. The V and J ends lost 6 bases and 0 bases, in that order; junction bases with no gene match: 9. Germline assignment: CDR1 MNHNY and CDR2 SVGAGI (reference sequence). The CDR3 spells CASSPGTGYLNTEAFF. CDR3 in DNA: TGTGCCAGCAGCCCCGGGACAGGCTATCTGAACACTGAAGCTTTCTTT.

The chain has TRBV29-1 and TRBJ2-7; perhaps TRBD2 as D (5 bases). Germline V lookup: CDR1 SQVTM, CDR2 ANQGSEA. The CDR3 totals 13 residues. The V end lost 6 bases, the J end lost 0 bases, and 12 bases lay between the germline ends. This CDR3 is CSVSGTISYEQYF. The CDR3 DNA reads as TGCAGCGTAAGCGGAACCATCTCCTACGAGCAGTACTTC.

The chain recombines TRBV7-9 with TRBJ1-3; no reliable D call. V shed 5 bases and J shed 0 bases, with 8 bases lying between them. Germline values: CDR1 SEHNR, CDR2 FQNEAQ (reference sequence). The CDR3 is 14 residues long. Written as DNA, the CDR3 is TGTGCCAGCAGCCCAGTGAGCTCTGGAAACACCATATATTTT. It is translated as CASSPVSSGNTIYF.

The chain joins TRBV5-1 to TRBJ2-7; D is undetermined. V shed 2 bases and J shed 2 bases, with 14 bases lying between them. Looked up from germline, CDR1 is SGHRS and CDR2 is YFSETQ. This CDR3 spans 15 amino acids. CDR3 residues: CASSFGPTNPYEQYF. The CDR3 DNA is TGCGCCAGCAGCTTCGGCCCAACGAACCCCTACGAGCAGTACTTC.

V is TRBV18 and J is TRBJ2-5; no firm D call. The CDR3 is 15 amino acids. Germline assignment: CDR1 KGHSH and CDR2 LQKENI. The V gene lost 0 bases and the J gene lost 2 bases, with 10 bases spanning the gap. The CDR3 loop reads CASSPPRSRQETQYF. In DNA, the CDR3 is TGTGCCAGCTCACCACCCAGGAGCAGGCAAGAGACCCAGTACTTC.

The chain couples TRBV9 to TRBJ1-6; D call uncertain. Germline CDR1 SGDLS, CDR2 YYNGEE. The CDR3 runs 15 residues. V lost 0 bases to trimming and J lost 8 bases, with 12 bases between them. CDR3 protein: CASSVGPGQDSPLHF. The CDR3 bases are TGTGCCAGCAGCGTAGGTCCAGGCCAGGATTCACCCCTCCACTTT.

This chain links TRBV5-4 with TRBJ1-2; D ambiguous. The CDR3 runs 13 residues. V shed 9 bases and J shed 6 bases, with 18 bases lying between them. The V gene's germline CDR1 is SGHNT and CDR2 YYREEE (reference sequence). The CDR3 here is CATKGSSGDGYTF. CDR3 in DNA: TGTGCCACAAAGGGCAGCTCTGGGGATGGCTACACCTTC.

The chain couples TRBV5-1 to TRBJ2-5; D uncertain. From germline, CDR1 is SGHRS and CDR2 YFSETQ. The CDR3 length is 13 residues. Trimming removed 5 bases from V and 1 base from J, with 9 bases in between. DNA for the CDR3: TGCGCCAGCAGTGGCACCAGCCAAGAGACCCAGTACTTC. It is translated as CASSGTSQETQYF.

This clone was counted between two and nine times. This chain joins TRBV27 and TRBJ2-7, with D perhaps matching TRBD2 (6 bases). The CDR3 totals 16 residues. V lost 5 bases and J 0 bases, leaving 17 bases between the germline ends. The germline gives CDR1 MNHEY, CDR2 SMNVEV (reference sequence). The CDR3 region has the DNA TGTGCCAGCAGTAGACTGTGGGACTCGAACTCCTACGAGCAGTACTTC. This sequence encodes CASSRLWDSNSYEQYF.

As DNA, the CDR3 is TGTGCCAGCAGTTCACTTTCATTGGACACCTTACCGGGGGAGACCCAGTACTTC. Translating gives CASSSLSLDTLPGETQYF. V is TRBV5-4 and J is TRBJ2-5, with D perhaps assigned TRBD1 or TRBD2 (5 bases each). CDR3 length: 18 residues. V was trimmed by 5 bases and J by 5 bases, leaving 28 bases between them. Germline CDR1 reads SGHNT; CDR2 reads YYREEE (reference sequence).

This clone has a handful of counts. J is TRBJ2-7 and V is TRBV11-2; D gene unclear. The CDR3 contains 13 residues. The V gene lost 2 bases and the J gene lost 4 bases, with 9 bases spanning the gap. The germline CDR1 and CDR2 sequences are SGHAT and FQNNGV. In nucleotides, the CDR3 is TGTGCCAGCAGCTTACCAGGCGTATACGAGCAGTACTTC. It codes for CASSLPGVYEQYF.

The chain couples TRBV27 to TRBJ2-3; D is possibly TRBD1 (5 bases). V lost 5 bases to trimming and J lost 2 bases, with 11 bases between them. Germline loops: CDR1 MNHEY, CDR2 SMNVEV (reference sequence). This CDR3 comprises 14 residues. CDR3 nucleotides: TGTGCCAGCAGTGGGTCAGGGAACACAGATACGCAGTATTTT. It specifies CASSGSGNTDTQYF.

The chain is built from TRBV15 and TRBJ1-2, with D unresolved. Trimming removed 3 bases from V and 0 bases from J, with 5 bases in between. The CDR3 runs 13 residues. CDR1 is LNHNV and CDR2 is YYDKDF in the germline V gene (reference sequence). The CDR3 sequence is CATSRTSNYGYTF. CDR3 nucleotide sequence: TGTGCCACCAGCAGGACCTCTAACTATGGCTACACCTTC.

The V and J genes are TRBV29-1 and TRBJ2-1; 9 bases are shared with TRBD1. This CDR3 is 17 amino acids long. Losses at the gene ends were 5 bases for V and 0 bases for J; bases not matched to a gene: 11. Germline assignment: CDR1 SQVTM and CDR2 ANQGSEA. The CDR3 loop reads CSVPSGTGSGSYNEQFF. The CDR3 region has the DNA TGCAGCGTTCCATCCGGGACAGGGAGCGGCTCCTACAATGAGCAGTTCTTC.

J is TRBJ1-1 and V is TRBV29-1; a possible D gene is TRBD1 (6 bases). Germline CDR1 and CDR2: SQVTM and ANQGSEA. V was cut by 4 bases and J by 4 bases, with 13 bases left in between. The CDR3 consists of 13 residues. The CDR3 spells CSVGEGGVTEAFF. The CDR3 DNA reads as TGCAGCGTTGGCGAGGGGGGGGTCACTGAAGCTTTCTTT.

The V and J genes are TRBV18 and TRBJ1-1; D not certain. The CDR3 extends over 15 amino acids. CDR1 is KGHSH and CDR2 is LQKENI in the germline V gene. Trimming left V 2 bases short and J 0 bases short, with 10 bases between. The CDR3 nucleotides read TGTGCCAGCTCACCATCTGGGCCTATGAACACTGAAGCTTTCTTT. Translated, it gives CASSPSGPMNTEAFF. Filled out from reference TRBV18 and TRBJ1-1, the complete variable domain reads NAGVMQNPRHLVRRRGQEARLRCSPMKGHSHVYWYRQLPEEGLKFMVYLQKENIIDESGMPKERFSAEFPKEGPSILRIQQVVRGDSAAYFCASSPSGPMNTEAFFGQGTRLTVV.

This clone was seen a few times. This chain joins TRBV29-1 and TRBJ1-2; weak D call: TRBD1 (5 bases). Germline CDR1 reads SQVTM; CDR2 reads ANQGSEA. Trimming shortened V by 6 bases and J by 5 bases, and 22 bases separated the two germline ends. The CDR3 consists of 15 residues. CDR3 nucleotide sequence: TGCAGCGTCGGGACCCACGGTCCAACTCCATATGGCTACACCTTC. Residues: CSVGTHGPTPYGYTF.

This clone was seen a handful of times. The V call is TRBV28, the J call TRBJ2-7; possible D gene TRBD2, 7 bases. V shed 10 bases and J shed 4 bases, with 17 bases lying between them. The CDR3 length is 13 residues. Germline lookup yields CDR1 MDHEN and CDR2 SYDVKM. This CDR3 reads CATRRGRVYEQYF. For the CDR3, the DNA is TGTGCCACACGGAGGGGGAGGGTGTACGAGCAGTACTTC.

This clone came up a few times. This rearrangement joins TRBV5-1 to TRBJ2-3, with D possibly matching TRBD2 (5 bases). Trimming cost V 7 bases and J 2 bases, with 17 bases left between them. The CDR3 covers 15 residues. CDR1 is SGHRS, CDR2 YFSETQ, per germline. CDR3 nucleotides: TGCGCCAGCCTGCAAACGGGATTCAACACAGATACGCAGTATTTT. Its protein is CASLQTGFNTDTQYF. Looking up the rest from reference TRBV5-1 and TRBJ2-3 gives the full variable domain: KAGVTQTPRYLIKTRGQQVTLSCSPISGHRSVSWYQQTPGQGLQFLFEYFSETQRNKGNFPGRFSGRQFSNSRSEMNVSTLELGDSALYLCASLQTGFNTDTQYFGPGTRLTVL.

This clone showed up just a few times. This chain connects TRBV7-9 to TRBJ2-5, with a possible D match to TRBD1 (5 bases). The CDR3 runs 16 residues. CDR1 is SEHNR, CDR2 FQNEAQ, per germline (reference sequence). V was clipped by 4 bases and J by 5 bases, with 20 bases between them. The CDR3 region is CASSSSGNPDAETQYF. DNA for the CDR3: TGTGCCAGCAGCTCATCAGGGAACCCCGACGCGGAGACCCAGTACTTC.

The genes are TRBV5-1 and TRBJ2-7; D call uncertain. The CDR3 loop spans 11 amino acids. CDR1 and CDR2 (germline): SGHRS, YFSETQ. V was trimmed by 0 bases and J by 4 bases, leaving 2 bases between them. The DNA for the CDR3 is TGCGCCAGCAGCTTGGGGTACGAGCAGTACTTC. Protein: CASSLGYEQYF.